Listed below are T cell receptor beta chains from one sample, sequenced in a study of T cell repertoires in cytomegalovirus infection. One entry per CDR3 protein results from TCRdb running MiXCR on the reads. The sample contains a few hundred thousand distinct CDR3 sequences, about two fifths of which appear only once. These receptors have no known antigen. Sequenced material: cultured PBMCs, taken from culture after CMV antigen stimulation. The receptors stem from a human donor in good health (CMV status not recorded). Some clones in this sample may be carry-over from other donors' samples. The CDR3 runs from the conserved cysteine through the conserved F or W. The D gene is left open where the match is weak. Clone size is given for some rows only: seen once, a few or many times, or a class if the clone is expanded.

clone_size	d_call	v_call	j_call	cdr3_nt	cdr3_aa
.	.	TRBV5-6	TRBJ1-6	TGTGCCAGCAGCTTGTATGGCTCTTCAGTTTCACCCCTCCACTTT	CASSLYGSSVSPLHF
many	.	TRBV7-2	TRBJ2-7	TGTGCCAGCAGCTTAGTATCGGGGATCCCGGGCTACGAGCAGTACTTC	CASSLVSGIPGYEQYF
few	TRBD1	TRBV7-2	TRBJ2-1	TGTGCCAGCACCATAGACAGGGGGACATACAATGAGCAGTTCTTC	CASTIDRGTYNEQFF
few	TRBD2	TRBV7-8	TRBJ2-1	TGTGCCAGCAGCCGTGGACTAGCGGGAGGTAGTTCGAATGAGCAGTTCTTC	CASSRGLAGGSSNEQFF
.	TRBD1	TRBV2	TRBJ1-4	TGTGCCAGCAGCCCAATCGGACAGGGGGCAATCGTAACTAATGAAAAACTGTTTTTT	CASSPIGQGAIVTNEKLFF
.	.	TRBV28	TRBJ2-5	TGTGCCAGCACCACACAGGAAGAGACCCAGTACTTC	CASTTQEETQYF
.	.	TRBV6-2/TRBV6-3	TRBJ2-7	TGTGCCAGCTCAGTTATCGGCCCGAGGAGGAAGGATTCCTACGAGCAGTACTTC	CASSVIGPRRKDSYEQYF
many	.	TRBV7-2	TRBJ2-5	TGTGCCAGCAGCTGGGGCGGGGACCCTGCCACGGAGACCCAGTACTTC	CASSWGGDPATETQYF
.	.	TRBV6-2/TRBV6-3	TRBJ2-1	TGTGCCAGCAGTTACTGGAGTTATAGCTCCTACAATGAGCAGTTCTTC	CASSYWSYSSYNEQFF
.	TRBD2	TRBV6-1	TRBJ2-3	TGTGCCAGTTCGGGACTAGTCCCCTCTGGTACGCAGTATTTT	CASSGLVPSGTQYF
few	TRBD2	TRBV7-9	TRBJ2-7	TGTGCCAGCAGCTTAATCCCTAGCGGGAGGCCGGGCCACGAGCAGTACTTC	CASSLIPSGRPGHEQYF
many	.	TRBV7-2	TRBJ1-1	TGTGCCAGCAGCTCCCAGGGCGGCACTGAAGCTTTCTTT	CASSSQGGTEAFF
.	.	TRBV7-6	TRBJ2-5	TGTGCCAGCAGCCTGGTTGGGGCGACTCAAGAGACCCAGTACTTC	CASSLVGATQETQYF
.	.	TRBV7-9	TRBJ2-5	TGTGCCAGCAGCTTCAGTGGCCCGGAAGAGACCCAGTACTTC	CASSFSGPEETQYF
once	.	TRBV10-3	TRBJ1-5	TGTGCCATCAGTGACCCTAGACTAAGCAATCAGCCCCAGCATTTT	CAISDPRLSNQPQHF
.	TRBD2	TRBV5-1	TRBJ2-1	TGCGCCAGCAGCTTGGGGCGGGGGGGCCTCAATGAGCAGTTCTTC	CASSLGRGGLNEQFF
.	.	TRBV5-3	TRBJ1-3	TGTGCCAGCAGCCCCAACGGGGGGACCGGGACGGTAGACACCATATATTTT	CASSPNGGTGTVDTIYF
.	TRBD1	TRBV6-1	TRBJ2-6	TGTGCCAGCAGTCCTTCGGGACAGTGGATCTCTGGGGCCAACGTCCTGACTTTC	CASSPSGQWISGANVLTF
few	.	TRBV2	TRBJ1-3	TGTGCCAGCAGTGAACAGTCATACAGGGCGAACACCATATATTTT	CASSEQSYRANTIYF
.	TRBD2	TRBV27	TRBJ2-1	TGTGCCAGCAGTTTACTAGCGGGAGTTCTCGGGGTACGGGTCGGTGAGCAGTTCTTC	CASSLLAGVLGVRVGEQFF
.	.	TRBV7-6	TRBJ2-1	TGTGCCAGCAGCCCCCTCCAGGGACCCTCCGGGGCAGGCGATGAGCAGTTCTTC	CASSPLQGPSGAGDEQFF
.	.	TRBV6-5	TRBJ2-7	TGTGCCAGCAGGGCCGGCCACGAGCAGTACTTC	CASRAGHEQYF
.	TRBD1	TRBV7-2	TRBJ1-1	TGTGCCAGCAGCTACGGACAGGGTGGTATGAACACTGAAGCTTTCTTT	CASSYGQGGMNTEAFF
many	TRBD2	TRBV7-2	TRBJ2-7	TGTGCCAGCAGCCCAAGGGTGCAACTAGCGGGAGGGTTGGGCCTGTTCGAGCAGTACTTC	CASSPRVQLAGGLGLFEQYF
many	.	TRBV12-3/TRBV12-4	TRBJ1-3	TGTGCCAGCAGTTTAGCGCTAAGAGGACTCACAGTGAGCTCTGGAAACACCATATATTTT	CASSLALRGLTVSSGNTIYF
.	TRBD1	TRBV5-4	TRBJ1-6	TGTGCCAGCAGCCATTCAGGGGACAGGGGCAGCTCCTATAATTCACCCCTCCACTTT	CASSHSGDRGSSYNSPLHF
few	TRBD1	TRBV7-7	TRBJ2-6	TGTGCCAGCAGCCCCCGATTGGGACAGAGCTCTGGGGCCAACGTCCTGACTTTC	CASSPRLGQSSGANVLTF
.	.	TRBV4-1	TRBJ2-1	TGCGCCAGCAGCCGACTCAATGAGCAGTTCTTC	CASSRLNEQFF
.	TRBD2	TRBV6-5	TRBJ2-3	TGTGCCAGCCTCCGGTCGGCTAGCGGGGCGGCTACGCAGTATTTT	CASLRSASGAATQYF
.	.	TRBV7-2	TRBJ2-5	TGTGCCAGCAGCTATCGGACGCAAGAGACCCAGTACTTC	CASSYRTQETQYF
few	.	TRBV7-9	TRBJ2-5	TGTGCCAGCAGCTCCCCTCTCGAGCCTATCGAGACCCAGTACTTC	CASSSPLEPIETQYF
few	TRBD2	TRBV20-1	TRBJ2-3	TGCAGTGCTAGTTTTGGAACTAGCGGAACGCTGTTGTTTAGCGATACGCAGTATTTT	CSASFGTSGTLLFSDTQYF
few	TRBD2	TRBV12-3/TRBV12-4	TRBJ2-3	TGTGCCACCAACCAGCGGGGCCGATCGGGAGATACGCAGTATTTT	CATNQRGRSGDTQYF
few	.	TRBV28	TRBJ2-7	TGTGCCAGCAGTCGGAGGAAGGAGCAGTACTTC	CASSRRKEQYF
.	.	TRBV6-5	TRBJ1-6	TGTGCCAGCAGTTACTCTATGGGTTCCTATAATTCACCCCTCCACTTT	CASSYSMGSYNSPLHF
.	.	TRBV7-2	TRBJ2-7	TGTGCCAGCAGCCCTCGTTCGGGACGTAGTACCTACGAGCAGTACTTC	CASSPRSGRSTYEQYF
.	.	TRBV6-1	TRBJ2-7	TGTGCCAGCAGTGAAGCGTGGGGGTCCGAGCAGTACTTC	CASSEAWGSEQYF
once	TRBD2	TRBV19	TRBJ2-3	TGTGCCACGACTAGCGGGGGGGCGGGGGATACGCAGTATTTT	CATTSGGAGDTQYF
.	.	TRBV20-1	TRBJ2-5	TGCAGTGCTAACATAGCGGCGTCGCAAGAGACCCAGTACTTC	CSANIAASQETQYF
.	.	TRBV4-2	TRBJ1-2	TGTGCCAGCAGCCAAGGGACTGCGGGCTATGGCTACACCTTC	CASSQGTAGYGYTF
.	.	TRBV6-2/TRBV6-3	TRBJ2-2	TGTGCCAGCACCGCGGTCGGTCTCACACCCACCGGGGAGCTGTTTTTT	CASTAVGLTPTGELFF
.	.	TRBV7-6	TRBJ2-7	TGTGCCAGCAGCTTTGAGGCGGGCTACGAGCAGTACTTC	CASSFEAGYEQYF
once	TRBD2	TRBV4-1	TRBJ2-7	TGCGCCAGCAGCCCAGCGGCGGGGGCCTACGAGCAGTACTTC	CASSPAAGAYEQYF
.	.	TRBV19	TRBJ2-7	TGTGCCAGTAGTATGTGGATGAACCTCCGAGCCTACGAGCAGTACTTC	CASSMWMNLRAYEQYF